Below, one T cell receptor (beta chain) is given with its context. This entry is derived from a study of blood T cell repertoires in COVID-19. Study details: Collection of acute and convalescent COVID-19 samples took place in the United States, Italy and Spain. PBMCs, B-cell-depleted T cells, or T cells were the source of the cDNA or gDNA that made up the material.

Study processing details: Amplification of reference gene primers provided the estimated nucleated cell counts. Clones were sequenced by immunoSEQ multiplex PCR, and TCRdb holds only the in-frame ones, with some missing. V, J and clone size are taken as reported in that table, and D and trimming were inferred from the DNA itself. The sample contains fewer than 300,000 clones, around 90% of which appear only once. J was trimmed by 9 bases and V by 4 bases; bases with no gene match: 14. The germline V gene has CDR1 SGHKS and CDR2 YYEKEE (reference sequence). This CDR3 contains 16 residues. The chain is built from TRBV5-5 and TRBJ2-1; 9 bases fit TRBD1. The receptor was derived from a woman between 40 and 55 years old who had recovered from COVID-19. Source material: peripheral blood. The CDR3 here is CASSPRPTGGDGEQFF. Written as DNA, the CDR3 is TGTGCCAGCAGCCCCCGCCCGACAGGGGGGGACGGTGAGCAGTTCTTC.